One sample yielded the 23 T cell receptor beta chains listed below, sequenced in a study of blood T cell repertoires in COVID-19. The repertoire was sequenced with immunoSEQ multiplex PCR; TCRdb's copy has only in-frame clones and lacks some. Of 140,000 or so clones listed, roughly 87% are singletons. The source material was peripheral blood. These receptors all come from a woman between 45 and 60 years old with acute or convalescent COVID-19.

V is TRBV10-1 and J is TRBJ2-6; a possible D gene is TRBD1 (6 bases). The V and J ends lost 0 bases and 4 bases respectively, with 13 bases between them. The CDR3 contains 17 residues. Germline V CDR1 and CDR2: WNHNN, SYGVQD (reference sequence). The CDR3 here is CASSESYGGGGANVLTF. The DNA for the CDR3 is TGCGCCAGCAGTGAGTCGTATGGGGGCGGAGGGGCCAACGTCCTGACTTTC.

J is TRBJ1-2 and V is TRBV2, with 7 bases that match TRBD1. Germline CDR1 reads SNHLY; CDR2 reads FYNNEI. J was trimmed by 3 bases and V by 8 bases; bases with no gene match: 12. The CDR3 has 15 residues. The CDR3 DNA follows: TGTGCCAGCCTCAGGGACAGTTTTTTATACTATGGCTACACCTTC. This translates into CASLRDSFLYYGYTF.

V is TRBV9 and J is TRBJ2-1; TRBD2 matches at 7 bases. V dropped 2 bases and J dropped 0; count of bases not matched to a gene: 5. Germline values: CDR1 SGDLS, CDR2 YYNGEE. The CDR3 totals 16 residues. The CDR3 coding sequence is TGTGCCAGCAGCGTTCTCCCTAGCGGCTCCTACAATGAGCAGTTCTTC. This encodes CASSVLPSGSYNEQFF.

The chain links TRBV19 to TRBJ2-2; D may be TRBD2 (6 bases). From germline, CDR1 is LNHDA and CDR2 SQIVND (reference sequence). The length of the CDR3 is 17 residues. Trimming took 10 bases from V and 4 from J, leaving 25 bases between them. CDR3 sequence: CATGAGLRREATGELFF. In DNA, the CDR3 is TGTGCCACCGGGGCGGGGCTTCGGCGGGAAGCCACCGGGGAGCTGTTTTTT.

The chain joins TRBV19 to TRBJ1-1, with D uncertain. CDR3 size: 13 residues. Trimming pared 11 bases from V and 0 bases from J, leaving 13 bases between. CDR1 LNHDA and CDR2 SQIVND come from the germline V gene (reference sequence). CDR3 protein: CAVRSVVNTEAFF. DNA for the CDR3: TGTGCCGTCCGCTCGGTTGTGAACACTGAAGCTTTCTTT.

V is TRBV9 and J is TRBJ2-7, with TRBD2 matching 7 bases. CDR1 SGDLS and CDR2 YYNGEE come from the germline V gene. Trimming cost V 4 bases and J 5 bases; bases outside gene matches: 9. The CDR3 consists of 14 residues. The DNA of the CDR3 is TGTGCCAGCAGCCCACTGACTAGCATCGACGAGCAGTACTTC. Protein sequence: CASSPLTSIDEQYF.

This chain joins TRBV7-9 and TRBJ1-2; D uncertain. This CDR3 contains 15 residues. Germline lookup yields CDR1 SEHNR and CDR2 FQNEAQ (reference sequence). With 2 bases removed from V and 1 base from J, the gap between germline ends came to 11 bases. The CDR3 sequence: CASSLPYPNNYGYTF. CDR3 coding DNA: TGTGCCAGCAGCTTACCCTACCCCAATAACTATGGCTACACCTTC. Full variable domain (missing parts from reference TRBV7-9 and TRBJ1-2): DTGVSQNPRHKITKRGQNVTFRCDPISEHNRLYWYRQTLGQGPEFLTYFQNEAQLEKSRLLSDRFSAERPKGSFSTLEIQRTEQGDSAMYLCASSLPYPNNYGYTFGSGTRLTVV.

This clone appeared a few times. Here the CDR3 reads CASSLTGDEQYF. For the CDR3, the DNA is TGCGCCAGCAGCTTGACAGGGGACGAGCAGTACTTC. The genes are TRBV5-1 and TRBJ2-7; the match to TRBD1 covers 7 bases. The CDR3 loop spans 12 amino acids. Germline V gene sequence: CDR1 SGHRS, CDR2 YFSETQ. Trimming cost V 1 base and J 5 bases; bases outside gene matches: 0.

The chain uses TRBV7-3 and TRBJ1-1, with D perhaps TRBD1 (6 bases). V lost 8 bases, J lost 3 bases, and 13 bases lay in between. Germline assignment: CDR1 SGHTA and CDR2 FQGTGA. The CDR3 runs 13 residues. CDR3 in amino acids: CASGRRGDTEAFF. The CDR3 region has the DNA TGTGCCAGCGGTCGCAGGGGAGACACTGAAGCTTTCTTT.

The V gene is TRBV5-1, the J gene TRBJ2-5; D possibly corresponds to TRBD2 (6 bases). Germline CDR1 and CDR2: SGHRS and YFSETQ. This CDR3 is built from 15 residues. V dropped 0 bases and J dropped 4 bases, with 13 bases sitting between them. CDR3 coding DNA: TGCGCCAGCAGCTTGGGCCCGGGACTCGGAGAGACCCAGTACTTC. Translated, it gives CASSLGPGLGETQYF.

The chain joins TRBV6-4 to TRBJ1-2; tentative D call: TRBD1 (6 bases). This CDR3 comprises 14 residues. The V end lost 3 bases, the J end lost 1 base, and 9 bases lay between the germline ends. Germline CDR1 is MRHNA and CDR2 is SNTAGT. DNA of the CDR3: TGTGCCAGCAGTGAAGGACAGAGTAACTATGGCTACACCTTC. This gives the protein CASSEGQSNYGYTF.

The chain carries TRBV7-2 and TRBJ2-3; D is ambiguous. There are 12 residues in the CDR3. Germline V gene lookup returns CDR1 SGHTA and CDR2 FQGNSA. The ends were cut back, 7 bases at V and 5 bases at J, with 10 bases in the middle. The CDR3 loop reads CASTPHGDTQYF. CDR3 in DNA: TGTGCCAGCACCCCCCACGGAGATACGCAGTATTTT. The whole variable domain, filled in from reference TRBV7-2 and TRBJ2-3, reads GAGVSQSPSNKVTEKGKDVELRCDPISGHTALYWYRQSLGQGLEFLIYFQGNSAPDKSGLPSDRFSAERTGGSVSTLTIQRTQQEDSAVYLCASTPHGDTQYFGPGTRLTVL.

The chain links TRBV28 to TRBJ1-5; 7 bases are a match to TRBD1. Germline CDR1 reads MDHEN; CDR2 reads SYDVKM. The junction had 5 bases not matched to a gene; V was cut back by 6 bases and J by 3 bases. The CDR3 has 14 amino acids. The CDR3 reads CASSQTGFNQPQHF. CDR3 DNA sequence: TGTGCCAGCAGCCAGACAGGGTTCAATCAGCCCCAGCATTTT.

The V and J genes are TRBV20-1 and TRBJ2-5; a weak D match, TRBD2 (7 bases). Germline values: CDR1 DFQATT, CDR2 SNEGSKA (reference sequence). This CDR3 has 11 residues. V dropped 6 bases and J dropped 6 bases, with 11 bases sitting between them. CDR3 nucleotide sequence: TGCAGTGCCAAGGGGGGGAAGACCCAGTACTTC. Translated: CSAKGGKTQYF.

The chain is built from TRBV12-5 and TRBJ1-1; TRBD1 aligns across 7 bases. The ends lost 2 bases at V and 1 base at J; junction bases unmatched: 1. The CDR3 totals 14 residues. Germline V gene lookup returns CDR1 LGHNT and CDR2 FRNRAP. This CDR3 is CASGLTGENTEAFF. Here the CDR3 DNA reads TGTGCTAGTGGTTTGACAGGGGAGAACACTGAAGCTTTCTTT.

J is TRBJ2-3 and V is TRBV29-1; 11 bases agree with TRBD2. This CDR3 has 15 residues. The germline gives CDR1 SQVTM, CDR2 ANQGSEA. The ends lost 3 bases at V and 0 bases at J; junction bases unmatched: 2. The CDR3 spells CSVDSSGRSTDTQYF. The CDR3 DNA reads TGCAGCGTTGATTCTAGCGGGAGGAGCACAGATACGCAGTATTTT.

The chain has TRBV3-1 (or the pseudogene TRBV3-2) and TRBJ1-2; D gene uncertain. V lost 5 bases and J lost 4, with 11 bases in between. CDR3 size: 13 residues. Looked up from germline, CDR1 is LGHDT and CDR2 is YNNKEL (reference sequence). As DNA, the CDR3 is TGTGCCAGCAGCTCGACAAACTCCTATGGCTACACCTTC. Its translation: CASSSTNSYGYTF.

This chain connects TRBV6-1 to TRBJ2-1, with 8 bases aligning to TRBD2. This CDR3 is 15 amino acids long. From germline, CDR1 is MNHNS and CDR2 SASEGT. J was trimmed by 1 base and V by 6 bases; bases with no gene match: 5. The CDR3 sequence is CASSLLAVSYNEQFF. Written as DNA, the CDR3 is TGTGCCAGCAGCTTACTAGCGGTGTCCTACAATGAGCAGTTCTTC.

V gene TRBV30 combines with J gene TRBJ2-7; a possible D gene is TRBD2 (7 bases). The germline gives CDR1 GTSNPN, CDR2 SVGIG (reference sequence). CDR3 length: 14 amino acids. V shed 0 bases and J shed 3 bases, with 12 bases lying between them. The CDR3 nucleotides read TGTGCCTGGAGTGTAGGGGGGGGCCTCTACGAGCAGTACTTC. It encodes CAWSVGGGLYEQYF.

This chain links TRBV5-4 with TRBJ2-1; possible D gene TRBD1, 5 bases. Trimming removed 4 bases from V and 0 bases from J, with 14 bases in between. Germline V lookup: CDR1 SGHNT, CDR2 YYREEE (reference sequence). This CDR3 is built from 16 residues. CDR3 nucleotide sequence: TGTGCCAGCAGCGCACAGGCAGGCAGCTCCTACAATGAGCAGTTCTTC. Its translation is CASSAQAGSSYNEQFF.

The chain links TRBV9 to TRBJ2-7; D is uncertain. This CDR3 has 13 residues. Between the trimmed V and J ends, which lost 2 bases and 0 bases, there was a span of 6 bases. The germline gives CDR1 SGDLS, CDR2 YYNGEE. In nucleotides, the CDR3 is TGTGCCAGCAGCGTTCTTCCCTCCTACGAGCAGTACTTC. This codes for CASSVLPSYEQYF.

A note on this clone: One end of the junction fails to match germline, which may point to a read error. The gene calls are TRBV14 and TRBJ1-4; 7 nucleotides align to TRBD1. The CDR3 is 16 amino acids. CDR1 and CDR2 (germline): SGHDN, FVKESK. The CDR3: CASSQAGTAPKEKLFF. DNA of the CDR3: TGTGCCAGCAGCCAAGCCGGGACAGCTCCTAAGGAAAAACTGTTTTTT.

The chain recombines TRBV7-8 with TRBJ1-5; no reliable D call. Trimming cost V 8 bases and J 0 bases, with 14 bases left between them. The germline gives CDR1 SGHVS, CDR2 FQNEAQ. The CDR3 is made up of 15 amino acids. CDR3 nucleotides: TGTGCCAGCGCCGTGAACAGTAATAGCAATCAGCCCCAGCATTTT. Protein sequence: CASAVNSNSNQPQHF.